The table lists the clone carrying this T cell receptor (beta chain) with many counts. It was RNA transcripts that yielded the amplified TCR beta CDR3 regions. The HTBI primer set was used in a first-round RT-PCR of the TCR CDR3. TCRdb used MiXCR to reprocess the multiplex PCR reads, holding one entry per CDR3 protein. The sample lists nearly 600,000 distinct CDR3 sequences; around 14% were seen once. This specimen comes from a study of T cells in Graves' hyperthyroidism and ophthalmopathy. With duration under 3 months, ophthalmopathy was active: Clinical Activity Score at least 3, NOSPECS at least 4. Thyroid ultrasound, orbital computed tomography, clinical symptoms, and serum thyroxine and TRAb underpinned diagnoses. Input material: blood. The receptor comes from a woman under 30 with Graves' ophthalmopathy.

The CDR3, as DNA: TGTGCCAGCAGATTCTCAGTGACTGAAGCTTTCTTT. This gives the protein CASRFSVTEAFF. This rearrangement joins TRBV12-3 or TRBV12-4 to TRBJ1-1; D gene ambiguous. Trimming left V 6 bases short and J 5 bases short, with 10 bases between. CDR3 length equals 12 residues.